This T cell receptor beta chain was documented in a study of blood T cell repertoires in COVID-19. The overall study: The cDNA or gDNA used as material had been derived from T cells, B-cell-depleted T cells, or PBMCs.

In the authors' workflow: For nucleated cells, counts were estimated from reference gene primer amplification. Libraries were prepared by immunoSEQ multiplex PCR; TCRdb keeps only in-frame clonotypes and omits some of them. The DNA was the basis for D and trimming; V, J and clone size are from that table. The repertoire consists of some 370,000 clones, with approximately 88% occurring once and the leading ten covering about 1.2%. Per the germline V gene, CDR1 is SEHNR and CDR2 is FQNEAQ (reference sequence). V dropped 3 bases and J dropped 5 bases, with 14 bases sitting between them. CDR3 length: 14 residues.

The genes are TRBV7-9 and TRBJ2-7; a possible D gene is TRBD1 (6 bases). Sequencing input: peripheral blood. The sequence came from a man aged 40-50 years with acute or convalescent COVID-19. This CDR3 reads CASSFGQLAHEQYF. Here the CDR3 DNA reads TGTGCCAGCAGCTTCGGACAGCTTGCGCACGAGCAGTACTTC. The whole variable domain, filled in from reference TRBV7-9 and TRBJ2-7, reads DTGVSQNPRHKITKRGQNVTFRCDPISEHNRLYWYRQTLGQGPEFLTYFQNEAQLEKSRLLSDRFSAERPKGSFSTLEIQRTEQGDSAMYLCASSFGQLAHEQYFGPGTRLTVT.